Below, 26 T cell receptor beta chains from the same sample are listed, as sequenced in a study of blood T cells in healthy people across ages. A second PCR, run for roughly 7 to 12 cycles, used a sample-barcoded 5' primer plus a J-beta primer mix. From the 5' RACE reads, TCRdb called clonotypes with MiXCR, one entry per CDR3 protein. The data show 850,000 to 1,000,000 distinct CDR3 sequences, 48% seen once. Input material: blood. The receptors were gathered from a man between 25 and 39 years old in good health.

This chain joins TRBV5-1 and TRBJ2-3; D may be TRBD1 (6 bases). The V end was cut by 0 bases, the J end by 5 bases, with 10 bases between. Germline V CDR1 and CDR2: SGHRS, YFSETQ. The CDR3 covers 14 residues. The CDR3 sequence: CASSLEGVGDTQYF. CDR3 sequence (DNA): TGCGCCAGCAGCTTGGAGGGGGTTGGAGATACGCAGTATTTT.

This clonotype came up a few times. In DNA, the CDR3 is TGTGCCAGCAGCCAGACAGGGGGCCTTTACGAGCAGTACTTC. Translation gives CASSQTGGLYEQYF. The rearrangement uses TRBV7-2 and TRBJ2-7, with 10 bases aligning to TRBD1. Germline V gene sequence: CDR1 SGHTA, CDR2 FQGNSA. The CDR3 loop spans 14 amino acids. V lost 5 bases, J lost 4 bases, and 5 bases stayed unmatched. Filled out from reference TRBV7-2 and TRBJ2-7, the complete variable domain reads GAGVSQSPSNKVTEKGKDVELRCDPISGHTALYWYRQSLGQGLEFLIYFQGNSAPDKSGLPSDRFSAERTGGSVSTLTIQRTQQEDSAVYLCASSQTGGLYEQYFGPGTRLTVT.

V gene TRBV11-2 combines with J gene TRBJ1-5; D possibly corresponds to TRBD1 (5 bases). The length of the CDR3 is 15 residues. Per the germline V gene, CDR1 is SGHAT and CDR2 is FQNNGV. Trimming pared 0 bases from V and 5 bases from J, leaving 11 bases between. CDR3 sequence: CASSLDGARDQPQHF. Here the CDR3 DNA reads TGTGCCAGCAGCTTAGATGGGGCAAGGGATCAGCCCCAGCATTTT.

The chain couples TRBV3-1 to TRBJ2-7; no clear D. Germline V CDR1 and CDR2: LGHDT, YNNKEL (reference sequence). Trimming cost V 0 bases and J 7 bases, with 10 bases left between them. The CDR3 sequence is 13 residues long. CDR3 in DNA: TGTGCCAGCAGCCAAGATTGGTCGAGAGAGCAGTACTTC. It encodes CASSQDWSREQYF.

This chain links TRBV6-5 with TRBJ2-2; unclear D gene. This CDR3 is 12 amino acids long. CDR1 and CDR2 from the germline V gene are MNHEY and SVGAGI. With 2 bases removed from V and 6 bases from J, the gap between germline ends came to 4 bases. Written as DNA, the CDR3 is TGTGCCAGCAGTTACAGGTCCGGGGAGCTGTTTTTT. Amino acid sequence: CASSYRSGELFF.

This chain links TRBV25-1 with TRBJ1-1; 8 bases are shared with TRBD1. The ends lost 10 bases at V and 0 bases at J; junction bases unmatched: 4. CDR1 MGHDK and CDR2 SYGVNS come from the germline V gene. This CDR3 is 13 amino acids long. The DNA for the CDR3 is TGTGCCACCACGGACAGGGTGAACACTGAAGCTTTCTTT. This translates into CATTDRVNTEAFF.

This clonotype appeared many times. The chain couples TRBV6-4 to TRBJ2-5; 10 nucleotides agree with TRBD1. The length of the CDR3 is 16 residues. With 5 bases clipped from V and 2 bases from J, the junction kept 8 bases outside the gene matches. The germline V gene has CDR1 MRHNA and CDR2 SNTAGT. The CDR3: CASSKDPGQGQETQYF. The CDR3 DNA reads as TGTGCCAGCAGTAAAGACCCGGGACAGGGGCAAGAGACCCAGTACTTC.

CDR3: CASSVTGVINEKLFF. The CDR3 coding sequence is TGCGCCAGCAGCGTCACAGGGGTAATTAATGAAAAACTGTTTTTT. The chain has TRBV4-1 and TRBJ1-4; 7 bases are shared with TRBD1. Germline V gene data show CDR1 as MGHRA and CDR2 as YSYEKL. The CDR3 loop spans 15 amino acids. J gave up 4 bases and V 5 bases, and 7 bases lay outside the gene matches.

The chain carries TRBV6-1 and TRBJ2-6; no definite D call. This CDR3 spans 15 amino acids. V lost 2 bases and J 0 bases, leaving 5 bases between the germline ends. Germline CDR1 is MNHNS and CDR2 is SASEGT. The CDR3 bases are TGTGCCAGCAGTGAACGGTACTCTGGGGCCAACGTCCTGACTTTC. It translates to CASSERYSGANVLTF.

The chain employs TRBV5-1 and TRBJ2-1, with a weak D call TRBD1 (6 bases). TRBJ2-7 explains the end of the DNA better; the J call may be wrong. Germline V CDR1 and CDR2: SGHRS, YFSETQ. The CDR3 length is 15 residues. The CDR3 DNA sequence: TGCGCCAGCAGCTTAGGACAGCTCTCCTACAATGAGCAGTACTTC. Amino acids: CASSLGQLSYNEQYF.

V and J are TRBV13 and TRBJ2-7; 7 nucleotides match TRBD1. CDR1 is PRHDT and CDR2 is FYEKMQ in the germline V gene (reference sequence). The CDR3 runs to 14 residues. Germline trimming cut 5 bases from V and 2 bases from J; bases unmatched to any gene: 6. The CDR3 spells CASSTGTAAYEQYF. CDR3 nucleotides: TGTGCCAGCAGCACCGGGACAGCCGCCTACGAGCAGTACTTC. The whole variable domain, remainder taken from reference TRBV13 and TRBJ2-7, is AAGVIQSPRHLIKEKRETATLKCYPIPRHDTVYWYQQGPGQDPQFLISFYEKMQSDKGSIPDRFSAQQFSDYHSELNMSSLELGDSALYFCASSTGTAAYEQYFGPGTRLTVT.

This rearrangement joins TRBV6-5 to TRBJ2-5; D might be TRBD1 or TRBD2, each matching 6 bases. In germline, CDR1 is MNHEY, CDR2 SVGAGI. V gave up 0 bases and J gave up 5 bases, with 13 bases separating them. CDR3 length: 15 amino acids. CDR3 bases: TGTGCCAGCAGTTACTCCCAGGGGAGGATGGAGACCCAGTACTTC. Translated, it gives CASSYSQGRMETQYF.

This clonotype appeared a few times. The chain is built from TRBV20-1 and TRBJ2-3, with 13 positions matching TRBD2. Germline V gene lookup returns CDR1 DFQATT and CDR2 SNEGSKA (reference sequence). J lost 11 bases, V lost 3 bases, and 14 bases had no gene match. The CDR3 contains 16 residues. CDR3: CSARRLAGGVGDGQYF. For the CDR3, the DNA is TGCAGTGCTAGGCGACTAGCGGGGGGCGTAGGAGATGGGCAGTATTTT.

This clonotype was observed a few times. J is TRBJ2-2 and V is TRBV2; 10 nucleotides align to TRBD1. The germline gives CDR1 SNHLY, CDR2 FYNNEI. The V and J ends lost 5 bases and 6 bases, in that order; junction bases with no gene match: 6. The CDR3 length is 15 residues. As DNA, the CDR3 is TGTGCCAGCAGTAGTCAGGGACAGGGGTCCGGGGAGCTGTTTTTT. Translated, it gives CASSSQGQGSGELFF. The full variable domain, its missing parts supplied by reference TRBV2 and TRBJ2-2, is EPEVTQTPSHQVTQMGQEVILRCVPISNHLYFYWYRQILGQKVEFLVSFYNNEISEKSEIFDDQFSVERPDGSNFTLKIRSTKLEDSAMYFCASSSQGQGSGELFFGEGSRLTVL.

The CDR3 here is CASSYYGQGNSPLHF. The CDR3 region has the DNA TGTGCCAGCAGTTATTACGGACAGGGTAATTCACCCCTCCACTTT. The chain couples TRBV6-5 to TRBJ1-6; 8 positions agree with TRBD1. The V gene's germline CDR1 is MNHEY and CDR2 SVGAGI. This CDR3 is 15 amino acids long. V lost 3 bases and J lost 6; bases outside the gene matches: 4.

The V gene is TRBV29-1, the J gene TRBJ2-5; 7 bases map to TRBD2. V lost 7 bases to trimming and J lost 6 bases; unmatched junction nucleotides: 11. CDR1 and CDR2 (germline): SQVTM, ANQGSEA. The CDR3 loop spans 13 amino acids. The CDR3 spells CSGTGGSEQTQYF. In DNA form, the CDR3 reads TGCAGCGGGACCGGGGGGTCTGAGCAGACCCAGTACTTC.

This clonotype occurred a few times. CDR3 sequence reads: CASRRALEGYTF. CDR3 nucleotide sequence: TGTGCCAGCCGACGGGCATTGGAGGGCTACACCTTC. V is TRBV6-1 and J is TRBJ1-2; D is undetermined. This CDR3 has 12 residues. Germline CDR1 and CDR2: MNHNS and SASEGT. Trimming cost V 8 bases and J 8 bases, with 15 bases left between them.

In this sample, this clonotype turned up a few times. J is TRBJ2-7 and V is TRBV6-1; D remains unclear. Trimming removed 6 bases from V and 3 bases from J, with 12 bases in between. Per the germline V gene, CDR1 is MNHNS and CDR2 is SASEGT. This CDR3 contains 13 residues. DNA of the CDR3: TGTGCCAGCAGACTTGGACGGCTCTACGAGCAGTACTTC. Protein: CASRLGRLYEQYF.

This clonotype has a handful of counts. This sequence joins TRBV18 and TRBJ2-4; tentatively, D is TRBD1 or TRBD2 (5 bases each). Germline values: CDR1 KGHSH, CDR2 LQKENI. The V end was cut by 0 bases, the J end by 1 base, with 10 bases between. This CDR3 contains 16 residues. CDR3 nucleotides: TGTGCCAGCTCACCACCGGCCGGGGCTGCCAAAAACATTCAGTACTTC. Protein sequence: CASSPPAGAAKNIQYF.

The rearrangement uses TRBV3-1 and TRBJ2-7; D ambiguous. The V and J ends lost 1 base and 6 bases respectively, with 10 bases between them. This CDR3 region has 13 residues. Germline CDR1 LGHDT, CDR2 YNNKEL (reference sequence). CDR3 sequence reads: CASSQVPAGEQYF. For the CDR3, the DNA is TGTGCCAGCAGCCAAGTACCTGCCGGCGAGCAGTACTTC.

The genes are TRBV7-9 and TRBJ2-7; 7 bases map to TRBD2. V trimming: 5 bases; J trimming: 1 base; junction bases outside the gene matches: 8. The CDR3 contains 15 residues. The germline CDR1 and CDR2 sequences are SEHNR and FQNEAQ (reference sequence). The CDR3 DNA reads as TGTGCCAGCAGCCCTCGGGAGGTTGGGTCCTACGAGCAGTACTTC. Its protein is CASSPREVGSYEQYF.

This sequence joins TRBV29-1 and TRBJ2-7; 7 bases map to TRBD2. The assigned J gene may be wrong: the sequence end matches TRBJ2-5 better. The CDR3 has 14 residues. CDR1 and CDR2 (germline): SQVTM, ANQGSEA. CDR3 sequence reads: CSARGGTSEQTQYF. The CDR3 DNA follows: TGCAGCGCCCGGGGAGGGACGAGTGAGCAGACCCAGTACTTC.

The chain joins TRBV20-1 to TRBJ1-2; D gene uncertain. This CDR3 contains 10 residues. Per germline, CDR1 DFQATT and CDR2 SNEGSKA (reference sequence). Trimming removed 2 bases from V and 8 bases from J, with 6 bases in between. This CDR3 is CSARQEGYTF. In DNA form, the CDR3 reads TGCAGTGCTAGACAGGAGGGCTACACCTTC.

The rearrangement uses TRBV4-1 and TRBJ2-7; D is possibly TRBD2 (6 bases). The V and J ends lost 3 bases and 5 bases respectively, with 23 bases between them. The CDR3 loop spans 17 amino acids. Germline V lookup: CDR1 MGHRA, CDR2 YSYEKL. CDR3 DNA sequence: TGCGCCAGCAGCCACGATCCGACAGCCACGGGGGAACACGAGCAGTACTTC. Translating it yields CASSHDPTATGEHEQYF.

This clonotype was detected many times. J is TRBJ2-3 and V is TRBV5-6; 7 bases match TRBD1. With 1 base clipped from V and 6 bases from J, the junction kept 8 bases outside the gene matches. CDR1 SGHDT and CDR2 YYEEEE come from the germline V gene. The CDR3 runs 15 residues. CDR3 bases: TGTGCCAGCAGCTTGCTCACAGGGGAGTTCGATACGCAGTATTTT. Translated: CASSLLTGEFDTQYF.

The V call is TRBV30, the J call TRBJ2-7; D possibly corresponds to TRBD1 (6 bases). V gave up 2 bases and J gave up 3 bases, with 8 bases separating them. Germline V CDR1 and CDR2: GTSNPN, SVGIG (reference sequence). This CDR3 has 12 residues. The CDR3 loop is CAWSRQDYEQYF. The DNA of the CDR3 is TGTGCCTGGAGTAGACAGGACTACGAGCAGTACTTC.